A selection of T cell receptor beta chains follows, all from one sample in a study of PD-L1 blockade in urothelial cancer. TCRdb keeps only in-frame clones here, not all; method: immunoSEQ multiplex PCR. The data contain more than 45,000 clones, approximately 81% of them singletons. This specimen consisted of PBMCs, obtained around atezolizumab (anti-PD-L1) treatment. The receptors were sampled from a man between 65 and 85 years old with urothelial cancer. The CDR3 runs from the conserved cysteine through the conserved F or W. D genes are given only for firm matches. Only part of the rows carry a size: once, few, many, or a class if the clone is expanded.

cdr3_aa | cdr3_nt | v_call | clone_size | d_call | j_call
CASSSGGPSNEKLFF | TGTGCCAGCAGTTCCGGAGGGCCGTCTAATGAAAAACTGTTTTTT | TRBV28 | few | - | TRBJ1-4
CAWRVEMNTGELFF | TGTGCCTGGAGGGTAGAAATGAACACCGGGGAGCTGTTTTTT | TRBV30 | once | - | TRBJ2-2
CATSPGLVARSSYNEQFF | TGTGCCACCAGCCCCGGACTAGTCGCGCGCAGCTCCTACAATGAGCAGTTCTTC | TRBV15 | many | TRBD2 | TRBJ2-1
CASRWGQGTNEKLFF | TGTGCCAGCAGATGGGGACAGGGAACTAATGAAAAACTGTTTTTT | TRBV6-5 | few | TRBD1 | TRBJ1-4
CASSPPVRETQYF | TGTGCCAGCTCACCGCCAGTACGAGAGACCCAGTACTTC | TRBV18 | - | - | TRBJ2-5
CASSSLRLAGVSDTQYF | TGTGCCAGCAGTTCGTTGAGACTAGCGGGAGTTTCAGATACGCAGTATTTT | TRBV27 | once | TRBD2 | TRBJ2-3
CASSLGQGVGYEQYF | TGTGCCAGCAGCTTAGGACAGGGGGTCGGATACGAGCAGTACTTC | TRBV11-3 | - | TRBD1 | TRBJ2-7
CASSISRTGLIQKLFF | TGTGCCAGTAGTATAAGCCGGACAGGGCTCATTCAAAAACTGTTTTTT | TRBV19 | once | TRBD1 | TRBJ1-4
CASSDRASNQPQHF | TGTGCCAGTAGTGACAGGGCAAGCAATCAGCCCCAGCATTTT | TRBV19 | - | TRBD1 | TRBJ1-5
CASSSQGAWTEAFF | TGTGCCAGCAGCTCCCAGGGGGCGTGGACTGAAGCTTTCTTT | TRBV5-4 | - | TRBD1 | TRBJ1-1
CASSLPGDGYTF | TGCGCCAGCAGCTTGCCAGGGGACGGCTACACCTTC | TRBV5-1 | - | - | TRBJ1-2
CASSQGPSSGSRGETQYF | TGCGCCAGCAGCCAAGGCCCCTCTAGCGGGAGTCGAGGAGAGACCCAGTACTTC | TRBV4-1 | few | TRBD2 | TRBJ2-5
CASSRQPGNTEAFF | TGTGCCAGCTCACGACAGCCGGGGAACACTGAAGCTTTCTTT | TRBV18 | - | - | TRBJ1-1
CAWSVRQGLYEQYF | TGTGCCTGGAGTGTCAGACAGGGCCTTTACGAGCAGTACTTC | TRBV30 | - | TRBD1 | TRBJ2-7
CASSSYSGIPPHGYTF | TGTGCCAGCAGCTCCTACTCCGGGATCCCCCCGCATGGCTACACCTTC | TRBV5-4 | - | - | TRBJ1-2
CASSGSGRDEQYF | TGTGCCAGCAGCGGTAGCGGGAGGGACGAGCAGTACTTC | TRBV4-2 | - | TRBD2 | TRBJ2-7
CASSFPTSGATNTGELFF | TGTGCCAGCAGCTTCCCGACTAGCGGGGCTACGAACACCGGGGAGCTGTTTTTT | TRBV7-3 | - | TRBD2 | TRBJ2-2
CASSGRHSGANVLTF | TGTGCCAGCAGTGGAAGACACTCTGGGGCCAACGTCCTGACTTTC | TRBV6-1 | - | - | TRBJ2-6
CASTKRERLDEQFF | TGTGCCAGCACTAAGCGGGAGCGGCTTGATGAGCAGTTCTTC | TRBV19 | once | TRBD2 | TRBJ2-1
CASSLETSGPYEQYF | TGTGCCAGCAGCTTAGAAACTAGCGGGCCCTACGAGCAGTACTTC | TRBV7-2 | - | TRBD2 | TRBJ2-7
CASKGLVGLGAIGELFF | TGTGCCAGTAAAGGATTGGTGGGACTAGGAGCGATCGGGGAGCTGTTTTTT | TRBV19 | many | TRBD2 | TRBJ2-2
CASSPGHVNTEAFF | TGTGCCAGCAGCCCGGGACACGTGAACACTGAAGCTTTCTTT | TRBV7-2 | - | - | TRBJ1-1
CASSLAVGELFF | TGTGCCAGCAGCTTGGCCGTCGGGGAGCTGTTTTTT | TRBV5-5 | - | - | TRBJ2-2
CASSSYRGHNEQFF | TGTGCCAGCAGCTCCTACAGGGGGCACAATGAGCAGTTCTTC | TRBV7-2 | - | TRBD1 | TRBJ2-1
CASGTASGVPSYEQYF | TGTGCCAGCGGCACGGCTAGCGGGGTCCCCTCCTACGAGCAGTACTTC | TRBV5-6 | - | TRBD2 | TRBJ2-7
CASSRLGQRGADTQYF | TGTGCCAGCAGTCGCCTCGGGCAGCGGGGCGCAGATACGCAGTATTTT | TRBV7-2 | - | TRBD2 | TRBJ2-3
CASSPTGGLRGTEAFF | TGTGCCAGCAGCCCGACAGGGGGCCTACGTGGGACTGAAGCTTTCTTT | TRBV5-6 | - | TRBD1 | TRBJ1-1
CASSVAPGQSQETQYF | TGTGCCAGCAGCGTGGCCCCGGGACAGTCCCAAGAGACCCAGTACTTC | TRBV9 | - | TRBD1 | TRBJ2-5
CASSIQGAPAYEQYF | TGTGCCAGTAGTATACAGGGGGCCCCAGCCTACGAGCAGTACTTC | TRBV19 | few | TRBD1 | TRBJ2-7
CAISGTASSYEQYF | TGTGCCATCAGTGGGACAGCGAGCTCCTACGAGCAGTACTTC | TRBV10-3 | - | - | TRBJ2-7
CASSLTAGDYGYTF | TGTGCCAGCAGCTTAACGGCGGGGGACTATGGCTACACCTTC | TRBV7-3 | - | - | TRBJ1-2
CASSFGGQDTQYF | TGTGCCAGCAGCTTCGGCGGGCAAGATACGCAGTATTTT | TRBV7-2 | once | - | TRBJ2-3
CASSMTTGYEQFF | TGTGCCAGTAGTATGACCACAGGGTATGAGCAGTTCTTC | TRBV19 | - | - | TRBJ2-1
CASSQALTTSRDVGEQFF | TGCGCCAGCAGCCAAGCTCTTACGACTAGCCGAGACGTAGGGGAGCAGTTCTTC | TRBV4-1 | - | TRBD2 | TRBJ2-1
CASRQWDSLSKQYF | TGTGCCAGCAGACAATGGGACTCCCTGAGCAAGCAGTACTTC | TRBV11-2 | - | - | TRBJ2-7
CASSLARGSDEQFF | TGCGCCAGCAGCTTGGCCCGGGGAAGCGATGAGCAGTTCTTC | TRBV5-1 | - | - | TRBJ2-1
CASSQGTSGRTGELFF | TGTGCCAGCAGCCAAGGGACTAGCGGGCGCACCGGGGAGCTGTTTTTT | TRBV4-2 | - | TRBD2 | TRBJ2-2
CASSFAPVGEQFF | TGTGCCAGCAGCTTCGCCCCGGTTGGTGAGCAGTTCTTC | TRBV5-4 | - | - | TRBJ2-1
CASSQGPSGTAFSGNTIYF | TGCGCCAGCAGCCAAGGCCCGTCCGGGACAGCCTTCTCTGGAAACACCATATATTTT | TRBV4-1 | few | TRBD1 | TRBJ1-3
CASSGTGIEPQHF | TGTGCCAGCAGTGGGACAGGGATTGAGCCCCAGCATTTT | TRBV6-1 | - | TRBD1 | TRBJ1-5
CASSEGTSRADTQYF | TGTGCCAGCAGTGAAGGGACCTCGAGGGCAGATACGCAGTATTTT | TRBV6-1 | - | - | TRBJ2-3